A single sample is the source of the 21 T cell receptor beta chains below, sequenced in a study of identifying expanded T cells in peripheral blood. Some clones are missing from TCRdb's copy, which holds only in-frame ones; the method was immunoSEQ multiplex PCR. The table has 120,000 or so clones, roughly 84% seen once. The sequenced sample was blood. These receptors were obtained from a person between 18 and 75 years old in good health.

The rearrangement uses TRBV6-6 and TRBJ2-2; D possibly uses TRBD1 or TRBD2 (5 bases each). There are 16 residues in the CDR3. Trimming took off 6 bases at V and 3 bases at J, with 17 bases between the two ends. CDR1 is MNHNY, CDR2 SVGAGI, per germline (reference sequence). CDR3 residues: CASSPEGRTYTGELFF. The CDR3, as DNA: TGTGCCAGCAGCCCCGAGGGGCGGACCTACACCGGGGAGCTGTTTTTT.

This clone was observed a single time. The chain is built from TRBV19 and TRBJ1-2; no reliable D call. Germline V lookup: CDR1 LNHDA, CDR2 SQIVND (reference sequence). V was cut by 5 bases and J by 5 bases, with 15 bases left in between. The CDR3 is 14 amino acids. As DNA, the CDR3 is TGTGCCAGTAGTTGGGCGGATGAAATATATGGCTACACCTTC. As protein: CASSWADEIYGYTF.

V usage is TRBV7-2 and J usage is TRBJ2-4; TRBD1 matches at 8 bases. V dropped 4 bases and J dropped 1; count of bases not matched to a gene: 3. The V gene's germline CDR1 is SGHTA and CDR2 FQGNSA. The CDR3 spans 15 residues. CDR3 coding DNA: TGTGCCAGCAGCTCGGGACAGGAGGCCAAAAACATTCAGTACTTC. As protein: CASSSGQEAKNIQYF.

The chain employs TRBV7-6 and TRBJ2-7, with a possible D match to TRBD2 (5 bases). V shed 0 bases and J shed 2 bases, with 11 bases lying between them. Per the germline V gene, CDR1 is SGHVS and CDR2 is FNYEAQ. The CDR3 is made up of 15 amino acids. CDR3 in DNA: TGTGCCAGCAGCTTAGCATTCGGGAACACCTACGAGCAGTACTTC. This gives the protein CASSLAFGNTYEQYF.

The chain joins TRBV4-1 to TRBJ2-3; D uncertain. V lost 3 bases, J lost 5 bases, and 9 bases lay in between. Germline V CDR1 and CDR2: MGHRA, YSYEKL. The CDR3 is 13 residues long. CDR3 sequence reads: CASSQLGRDTQYF. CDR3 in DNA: TGCGCCAGCAGCCAGTTAGGAAGAGATACGCAGTATTTT.

In DNA form, the CDR3 reads TGTGCCAGCAGCTTCGAACAGGGGGCGGCTTCACCCCTCCACTTT. This gives the protein CASSFEQGAASPLHF. The V call is TRBV7-2, the J call TRBJ1-6, with 9 bases identical to TRBD1. After removal of 3 bases from V and 9 bases from J, the junction contained 6 bases not matched to a gene. Germline assignment: CDR1 SGHTA and CDR2 FQGNSA. CDR3 length: 15 amino acids.

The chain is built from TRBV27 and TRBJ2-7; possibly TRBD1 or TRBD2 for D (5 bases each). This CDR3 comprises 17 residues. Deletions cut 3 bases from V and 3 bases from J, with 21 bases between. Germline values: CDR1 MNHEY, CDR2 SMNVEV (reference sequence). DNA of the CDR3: TGTGCCAGCAGTTTCGGGGCAGCCAAATCGGGGCGCTACGAGCAGTACTTC. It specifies CASSFGAAKSGRYEQYF.

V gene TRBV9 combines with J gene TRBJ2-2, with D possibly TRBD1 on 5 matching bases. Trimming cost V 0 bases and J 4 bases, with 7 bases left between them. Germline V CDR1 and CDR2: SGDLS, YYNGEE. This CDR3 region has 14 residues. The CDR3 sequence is CASSVGDSTGELFF. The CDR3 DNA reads TGTGCCAGCAGCGTAGGTGACAGCACCGGGGAGCTGTTTTTT.

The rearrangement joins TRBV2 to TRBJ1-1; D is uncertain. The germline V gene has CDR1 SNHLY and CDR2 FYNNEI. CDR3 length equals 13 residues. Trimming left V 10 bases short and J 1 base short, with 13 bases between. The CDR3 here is CATTNQANTEAFF. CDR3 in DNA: TGTGCCACCACAAACCAGGCGAACACTGAAGCTTTCTTT. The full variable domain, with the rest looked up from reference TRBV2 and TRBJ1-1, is EPEVTQTPSHQVTQMGQEVILRCVPISNHLYFYWYRQILGQKVEFLVSFYNNEISEKSEIFDDQFSVERPDGSNFTLKIRSTKLEDSAMYFCATTNQANTEAFFGQGTRLTVV.

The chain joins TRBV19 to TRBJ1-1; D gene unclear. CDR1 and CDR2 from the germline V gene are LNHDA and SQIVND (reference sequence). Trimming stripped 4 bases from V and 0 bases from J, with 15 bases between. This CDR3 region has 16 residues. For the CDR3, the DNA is TGTGCCAGTAGTACTTCCAGGTTACACATGAACACTGAAGCTTTCTTT. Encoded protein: CASSTSRLHMNTEAFF.

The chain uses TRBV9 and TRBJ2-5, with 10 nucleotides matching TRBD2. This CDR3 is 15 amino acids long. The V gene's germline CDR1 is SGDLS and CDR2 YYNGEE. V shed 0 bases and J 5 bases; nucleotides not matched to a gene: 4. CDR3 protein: CASSVDTSGVETQYF. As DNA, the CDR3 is TGTGCCAGCAGCGTAGATACTAGCGGGGTTGAGACCCAGTACTTC.

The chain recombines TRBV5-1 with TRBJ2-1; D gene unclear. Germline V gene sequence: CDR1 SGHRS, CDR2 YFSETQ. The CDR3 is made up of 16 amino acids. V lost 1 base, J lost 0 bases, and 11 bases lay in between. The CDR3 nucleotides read TGCGCCAGCAGCTTGCAACGTCAGAGCTCCTACAATGAGCAGTTCTTC. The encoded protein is CASSLQRQSSYNEQFF.

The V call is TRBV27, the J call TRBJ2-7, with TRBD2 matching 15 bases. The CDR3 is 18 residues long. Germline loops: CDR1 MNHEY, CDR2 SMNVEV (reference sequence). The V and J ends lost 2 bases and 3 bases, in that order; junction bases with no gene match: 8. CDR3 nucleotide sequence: TGTGCCAGCAGTTTAACCGGGACTAGCGGGGGGAGTAGCTACGAGCAGTACTTC. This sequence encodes CASSLTGTSGGSSYEQYF.

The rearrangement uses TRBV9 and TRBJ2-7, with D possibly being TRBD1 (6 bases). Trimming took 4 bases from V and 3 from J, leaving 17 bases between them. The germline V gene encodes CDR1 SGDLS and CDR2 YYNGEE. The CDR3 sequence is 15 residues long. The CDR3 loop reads CASSPLTSTGYEQYF. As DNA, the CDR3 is TGTGCCAGCAGCCCTCTCACCTCGACAGGCTACGAGCAGTACTTC. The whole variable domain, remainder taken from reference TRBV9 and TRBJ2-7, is DSGVTQTPKHLITATGQRVTLRCSPRSGDLSVYWYQQSLDQGLQFLIQYYNGEERAKGNILERFSAQQFPDLHSELNLSSLELGDSALYFCASSPLTSTGYEQYFGPGTRLTVT.

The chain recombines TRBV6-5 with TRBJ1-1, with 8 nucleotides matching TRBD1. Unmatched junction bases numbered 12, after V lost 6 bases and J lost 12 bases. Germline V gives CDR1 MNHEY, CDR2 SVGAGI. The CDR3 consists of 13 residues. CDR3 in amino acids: CASSYRETGETFF. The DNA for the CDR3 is TGTGCCAGCAGCTATCGAGAGACAGGGGAGACTTTCTTT.

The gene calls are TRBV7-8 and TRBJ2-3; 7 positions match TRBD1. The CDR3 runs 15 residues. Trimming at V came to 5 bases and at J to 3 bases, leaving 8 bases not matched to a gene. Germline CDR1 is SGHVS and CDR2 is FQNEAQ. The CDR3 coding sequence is TGTGCCAGCAGCCTTGCGACAGGGACGACAGATACGCAGTATTTT. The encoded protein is CASSLATGTTDTQYF.

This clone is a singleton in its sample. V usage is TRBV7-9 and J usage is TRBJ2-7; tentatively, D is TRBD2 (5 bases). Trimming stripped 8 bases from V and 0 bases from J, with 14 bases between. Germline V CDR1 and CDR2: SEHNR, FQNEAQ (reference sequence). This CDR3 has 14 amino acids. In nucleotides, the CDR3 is TGTGCCAGCCAGAGTACGGGAAGCTCCTACGAGCAGTACTTC. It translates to CASQSTGSSYEQYF. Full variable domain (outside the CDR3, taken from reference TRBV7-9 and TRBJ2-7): DTGVSQNPRHKITKRGQNVTFRCDPISEHNRLYWYRQTLGQGPEFLTYFQNEAQLEKSRLLSDRFSAERPKGSFSTLEIQRTEQGDSAMYLCASQSTGSSYEQYFGPGTRLTVT.

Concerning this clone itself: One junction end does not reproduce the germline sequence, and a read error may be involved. This chain's CDR3 is CASSVFGGIYDEQFF. The CDR3 nucleotides read TGTGCCAGCAGCGTATTCGGAGGGATCTACGATGAGCAGTTCTTC. V is TRBV9 and J is TRBJ2-1; possible D gene TRBD2, 6 bases. Germline CDR1 and CDR2: SGDLS and YYNGEE. The CDR3 sequence is 15 residues long.

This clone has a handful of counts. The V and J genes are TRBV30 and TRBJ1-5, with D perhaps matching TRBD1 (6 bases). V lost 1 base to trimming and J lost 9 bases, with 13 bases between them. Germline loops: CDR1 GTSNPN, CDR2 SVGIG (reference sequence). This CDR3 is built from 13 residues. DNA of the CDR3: TGTGCCTGGAGTGGACAGGAACAAATGCCCCAGCATTTT. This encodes CAWSGQEQMPQHF.

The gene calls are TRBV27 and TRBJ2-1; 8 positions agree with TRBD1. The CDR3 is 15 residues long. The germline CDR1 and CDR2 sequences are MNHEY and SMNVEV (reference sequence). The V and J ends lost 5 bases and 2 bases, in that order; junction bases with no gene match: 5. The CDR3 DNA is TGTGCCAGCAGTCTCGGACAGGGTCCCTACAATGAGCAGTTCTTC. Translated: CASSLGQGPYNEQFF.

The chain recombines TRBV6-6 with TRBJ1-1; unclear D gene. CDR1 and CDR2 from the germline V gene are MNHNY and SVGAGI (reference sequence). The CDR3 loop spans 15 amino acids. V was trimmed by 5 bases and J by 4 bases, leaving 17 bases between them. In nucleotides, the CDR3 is TGTGCCAGCAGTCCTTCCCCAGGCTCGGGCACTGAAGCTTTCTTT. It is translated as CASSPSPGSGTEAFF.